This TCR beta chain is from a study of CD8+CD57+ T cells in acquired aplastic anemia. Patients who underwent sequencing had shown CD8+CD57+ cell expansion by flow cytometry. The study sampled blood from patients who had received no therapy. V was cut by 0 bases and J by 1 base, with 7 bases left in between. CDR1 and CDR2 from the germline V gene are WNHNN and SYGVQD (reference sequence). This CDR3 is 15 amino acids long. Genomic DNA provided the template from which TCR beta VDJ and CDR3 profiles were obtained. TCRdb re-derived calls from the reads in MiXCR, one entry per CDR3 protein. The table has 130,000 or so distinct CDR3 sequences, under 60% seen once.

This sequence joins TRBV10-1 and TRBJ1-5, with D uncertain. Material for sequencing was sorted CD4+, CD8+, or CD8+CD57+ T cells (not recorded which) from PBMCs. The clonotype was recovered from a human donor with aplastic anemia. The CDR3 sequence is CASSESSQSNQPQHF. The CDR3, as DNA: TGCGCCAGCAGTGAGTCATCACAGAGCAATCAGCCCCAGCATTTT.